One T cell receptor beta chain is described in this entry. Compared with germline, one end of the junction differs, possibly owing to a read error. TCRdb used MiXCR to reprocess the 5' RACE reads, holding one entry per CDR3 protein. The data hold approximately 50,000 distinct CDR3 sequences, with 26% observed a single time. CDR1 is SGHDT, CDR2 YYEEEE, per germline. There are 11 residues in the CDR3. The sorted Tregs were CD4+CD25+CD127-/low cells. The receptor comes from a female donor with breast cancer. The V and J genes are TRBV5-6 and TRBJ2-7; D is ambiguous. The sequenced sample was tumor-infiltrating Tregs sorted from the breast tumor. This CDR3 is CASSHSYEQHF. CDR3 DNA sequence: TGTGCCAGCAGCCATAGCTACGAGCAGCACTTC.